Shown below are 19 T cell receptor beta chains from a single sample sequenced in a study of T cell responses to AZD1222 COVID-19 vaccine. Repertoires were generated with immunoSEQ multiplex PCR, while TCRdb's copy carries only in-frame clones and drops some. In the table there are about 100,000 clones, around 91% of which are singletons. The input for sequencing was peripheral blood, taken on day 0 of AZD1222 vaccination. Source of these receptors: an adult in good health.

V and J are TRBV9 and TRBJ1-6, with a possible D match to TRBD1 (5 bases). Germline CDR1 SGDLS, CDR2 YYNGEE. With 5 bases removed from V and 7 bases from J, the gap between germline ends came to 19 bases. The CDR3 is 16 residues long. Here the CDR3 reads CASSPLSRGGNSPLHF. DNA of the CDR3: TGTGCCAGCAGTCCCCTGTCGAGGGGCGGCAATTCACCCCTCCACTTT.

This rearrangement joins TRBV14 to TRBJ2-1, with no clear D. From germline, CDR1 is SGHDN and CDR2 FVKESK. The germline V and J ends were trimmed by 2 bases and 5 bases, with 16 bases remaining between them. The CDR3 totals 16 residues. The chain's CDR3 is CASSQLLGPSNNEQFF. Here the CDR3 DNA reads TGTGCCAGCAGCCAACTTTTGGGCCCATCTAACAATGAGCAGTTCTTC. Based on the CDR3 plus reference TRBV14 and TRBJ2-1, the full variable domain is EAGVTQFPSHSVIEKGQTVTLRCDPISGHDNLYWYRRVMGKEIKFLLHFVKESKQDESGMPNNRFLAERTGGTYSTLKVQPAELEDSGVYFCASSQLLGPSNNEQFFGPGTRLTVL.

This clone was seen just once. This rearrangement joins TRBV19 to TRBJ2-7; 8 nucleotides align to TRBD1. This CDR3 contains 13 residues. Germline CDR1 is LNHDA and CDR2 is SQIVND (reference sequence). V was pared by 3 bases and J by 5 bases, with 3 bases of the junction left unmatched. This chain's CDR3 is CASSIPGGHEQYF. The DNA for the CDR3 is TGTGCCAGTAGTATTCCAGGGGGCCACGAGCAGTACTTC.

Regarding this clone: Different DNA sequences within this sample yield the same CDR3. The chain joins TRBV2 to TRBJ2-7; D is unresolved. This CDR3 contains 11 residues. The germline V and J ends were trimmed by 3 bases and 3 bases, with 3 bases remaining between them. Germline V CDR1 and CDR2: SNHLY, FYNNEI. The CDR3 bases are TGTGCCAGCAGTGAGGGCTACGAGCAGTACTTC. Its protein is CASSEGYEQYF. The full variable domain, completed using reference TRBV2 and TRBJ2-7, is EPEVTQTPSHQVTQMGQEVILRCVPISNHLYFYWYRQILGQKVEFLVSFYNNEISEKSEIFDDQFSVERPDGSNFTLKIRSTKLEDSAMYFCASSEGYEQYFGPGTRLTVT.

This clone has just one count. The CDR3 protein is CASSFLALVDNEQFF. In nucleotides, the CDR3 is TGTGCCAGCAGCTTCTTGGCGCTAGTGGACAATGAGCAGTTCTTC. The V gene is TRBV5-6, the J gene TRBJ2-1; no firm D call. V dropped 2 bases and J dropped 5 bases, with 14 bases sitting between them. CDR3 length: 15 residues. Looked up from germline, CDR1 is SGHDT and CDR2 is YYEEEE.

V is TRBV6-1 and J is TRBJ1-6, with no clear D. The CDR3 length is 17 residues. From germline, CDR1 is MNHNS and CDR2 SASEGT. Trimming stripped 4 bases from V and 0 bases from J, with 13 bases between. CDR3 residues: CASSVVATNSYNSPLHF. CDR3 DNA sequence: TGTGCCAGCAGTGTGGTTGCTACGAACTCCTATAATTCACCCCTCCACTTT.

This clone was recorded only once. The V gene is TRBV9, the J gene TRBJ2-7; D is undetermined. CDR1 and CDR2 (germline): SGDLS, YYNGEE. There are 15 residues in the CDR3. V was shortened by 0 bases and J by 2 bases, with 12 bases between the two germline ends. CDR3 in DNA: TGTGCCAGCAGCGTAGGGTGGGGAAGGACCTACGAGCAGTACTTC. Amino acids: CASSVGWGRTYEQYF.

This rearrangement joins TRBV4-3 to TRBJ2-7, with D possibly being TRBD1 (5 bases). V lost 0 bases, J lost 3 bases, and 9 bases lay in between. This CDR3 region has 14 residues. Germline V gives CDR1 LGHNA, CDR2 YSLEER. CDR3 sequence reads: CASSQDIRDYEQYF. CDR3 DNA: TGCGCCAGCAGCCAAGATATCAGGGACTACGAGCAGTACTTC.

CDR3 sequence reads: CASSTRGNQPQHF. The DNA for the CDR3 is TGTGCCAGCAGCACCAGGGGCAATCAGCCCCAGCATTTT. This sequence joins TRBV7-9 and TRBJ1-5; TRBD1 is a possible D gene (5 bases). The V end was cut by 5 bases, the J end by 2 bases, with 7 bases between. Looked up from germline, CDR1 is SEHNR and CDR2 is FQNEAQ (reference sequence). This CDR3 is built from 13 residues.

The V and J genes are TRBV7-2 and TRBJ2-2; D is ambiguous. This CDR3 has 16 residues. Looked up from germline, CDR1 is SGHTA and CDR2 is FQGNSA. Trimming cost V 1 base and J 6 bases, with 15 bases left between them. The CDR3 loop is CASSLVQQPGAGELFF. The DNA of the CDR3 is TGTGCCAGCAGCTTAGTGCAACAGCCCGGAGCCGGGGAGCTGTTTTTT.

The chain carries TRBV5-6 and TRBJ2-7; 7 nucleotides align to TRBD1. Unmatched junction bases numbered 8, after V lost 6 bases and J lost 5 bases. The germline CDR1 and CDR2 sequences are SGHDT and YYEEEE. The CDR3 spans 13 residues. Written as DNA, the CDR3 is TGTGCCAGCAACCCGACAGGGCTCGACGAGCAGTACTTC. It specifies CASNPTGLDEQYF.

The chain employs TRBV19 and TRBJ1-1, with D tentatively TRBD1 (5 bases). This CDR3 spans 13 amino acids. V lost 6 bases and J lost 6, with 14 bases in between. Germline CDR1 and CDR2: LNHDA and SQIVND (reference sequence). In DNA form, the CDR3 reads TGTGCCAGTAGGGAATACGGGACTCCTGAAGCTTTCTTT. Its translation is CASREYGTPEAFF. The whole variable domain, filled in from reference TRBV19 and TRBJ1-1, reads DGGITQSPKYLFRKEGQNVTLSCEQNLNHDAMYWYRQDPGQGLRLIYYSQIVNDFQKGDIAEGYSVSREKKESFPLTVTSAQKNPTAFYLCASREYGTPEAFFGQGTRLTVV.

The table lists this clone with a few counts. The V call is TRBV6-1, the J call TRBJ2-3, with D possibly being TRBD1 (5 bases). The germline V and J ends were trimmed by 1 base and 2 bases, with 13 bases remaining between them. The length of the CDR3 is 16 residues. Germline V gene sequence: CDR1 MNHNS, CDR2 SASEGT. The CDR3 sequence: CASSEVGRVPTDTQYF. The CDR3, as DNA: TGTGCCAGCAGTGAAGTTGGCAGGGTCCCCACAGATACGCAGTATTTT.

This clone was counted a few times. The V and J genes are TRBV6-5 and TRBJ1-3, with TRBD1 identical over 10 bases. J lost 0 bases, V lost 4 bases, and 3 bases had no gene match. Germline V gives CDR1 MNHEY, CDR2 SVGAGI. There are 16 residues in the CDR3. CDR3: CASSSGTGDSGNTIYF. The CDR3 DNA follows: TGTGCCAGCAGTTCCGGGACAGGGGACTCTGGAAACACCATATATTTT.

The V and J genes are TRBV10-3 and TRBJ2-7; 12 nucleotides agree with TRBD2. After removal of 3 bases from V and 5 bases from J, the junction contained 5 bases not matched to a gene. The CDR3 is 15 amino acids. The germline V gene encodes CDR1 ENHRY and CDR2 SYGVKD. The CDR3: CAISESTSGGNEQYF. CDR3 coding DNA: TGTGCCATCAGTGAATCAACTAGCGGGGGGAACGAGCAGTACTTC.

On this clone: Other DNA sequences of this sample code for an identical CDR3. The chain uses TRBV27 and TRBJ2-6; D is unclear. Between the trimmed V and J ends, which lost 0 bases and 1 base, there was a span of 4 bases. The CDR3 contains 15 residues. Germline V gene sequence: CDR1 MNHEY, CDR2 SMNVEV (reference sequence). The CDR3 nucleotides read TGTGCCAGCAGTTTATCAGGGTCTGGGGCCAACGTCCTGACTTTC. This codes for CASSLSGSGANVLTF. Combining the CDR3 with reference TRBV27 and TRBJ2-6 gives the whole variable domain EAQVTQNPRYLITVTGKKLTVTCSQNMNHEYMSWYRQDPGLGLRQIYYSMNVEVTDKGDVPEGYKVSRKEKRNFPLILESPSPNQTSLYFCASSLSGSGANVLTFGAGSRLTVL.

V and J are TRBV5-4 and TRBJ2-1; D tentatively reads TRBD1 or TRBD2 (6 bases each). The CDR3 loop spans 16 amino acids. Germline values: CDR1 SGHNT, CDR2 YYREEE (reference sequence). The V and J ends lost 2 bases and 0 bases respectively, with 12 bases between them. In nucleotides, the CDR3 is TGTGCCAGCAGCTTTGGGGGGCTCCGCTCCTACAATGAGCAGTTCTTC. Protein sequence: CASSFGGLRSYNEQFF.

The gene calls are TRBV5-1 and TRBJ1-4, with 7 bases aligning to TRBD1. The CDR3 covers 15 residues. Losses at the gene ends were 4 bases for V and 3 bases for J; bases not matched to a gene: 6. Germline V lookup: CDR1 SGHRS, CDR2 YFSETQ. DNA for the CDR3: TGCGCCAGCAGCCGAAGGGGGCAACCTAATGAAAAACTGTTTTTT. It is translated as CASSRRGQPNEKLFF.

This clone was seen just once. The V call is TRBV21-1, the J call TRBJ1-1; the table's D gene call, TRBD1, was not cross checked with the DNA. TRBV21-1 is a listed pseudogene. The CDR3 covers 15 residues. CDR3 amino acids: CASSKGTGKNTEAFF. CDR3 bases: TGTGCCAGCAGCAAAGGAACAGGAAAGAACACTGAAGCTTTCTTT.